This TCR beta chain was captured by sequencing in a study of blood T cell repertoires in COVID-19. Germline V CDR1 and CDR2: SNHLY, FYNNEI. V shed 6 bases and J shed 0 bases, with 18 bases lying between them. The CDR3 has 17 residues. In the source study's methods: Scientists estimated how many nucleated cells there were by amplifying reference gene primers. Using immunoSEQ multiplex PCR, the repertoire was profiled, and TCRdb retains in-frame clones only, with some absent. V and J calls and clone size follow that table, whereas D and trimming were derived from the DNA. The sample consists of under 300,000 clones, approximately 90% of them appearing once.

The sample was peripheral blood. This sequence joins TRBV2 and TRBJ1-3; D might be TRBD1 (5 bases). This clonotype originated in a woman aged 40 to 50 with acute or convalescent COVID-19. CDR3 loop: CASRIAPRGLSGNTIYF. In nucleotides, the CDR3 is TGTGCCAGCAGGATCGCCCCGAGGGGACTCTCTGGAAACACCATATATTTT. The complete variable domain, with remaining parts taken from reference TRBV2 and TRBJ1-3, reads EPEVTQTPSHQVTQMGQEVILRCVPISNHLYFYWYRQILGQKVEFLVSFYNNEISEKSEIFDDQFSVERPDGSNFTLKIRSTKLEDSAMYFCASRIAPRGLSGNTIYFGEGSWLTVV.